Each of the 15 T cell receptor beta chains below was sequenced from the same sample in a study of T-cell reconstitution after alpha-beta-depleted transplantation in children. TCRbeta library preparation incorporated unique molecular identifiers. A single record per CDR3 protein comes from TCRdb applying MiXCR to the PCR reads. This table holds about 300,000 distinct CDR3 sequences, nearly 8% found once. Points from the study as a whole: Newly made T cells mostly supplied T-cell counts and diversity one year after transplant.

Their antigen targets remain unknown. Sample: peripheral blood, taken 360 days after TCRalphabeta/CD19-depleted stem cell transplant. Every receptor here comes from a female patient aged 2 to 10 who had a stem cell transplant for Fanconi anemia, so the T cells may come from the graft donor.

The J gene is TRBJ1-5, the V gene TRBV6-2 or TRBV6-3, with D perhaps matching TRBD1 (5 bases). The germline V and J ends were trimmed by 7 bases and 1 base, with 17 bases remaining between them. CDR1 is MNHEY and CDR2 is SVGEGT in the germline V gene. The CDR3 totals 16 residues. The CDR3 sequence is CASTPGPRESNQPQHF. The CDR3 DNA reads TGTGCCAGCACCCCGGGACCCCGGGAAAGCAATCAGCCCCAGCATTTT.

This clonotype has a count of ten or more. The chain links TRBV29-1 to TRBJ1-1, with a possible D match to TRBD1 (5 bases). This CDR3 has 12 amino acids. Trimming took off 6 bases at V and 4 bases at J, with 12 bases between the two ends. The V gene's germline CDR1 is SQVTM and CDR2 ANQGSEA. CDR3 sequence reads: CSVRQGTTEAFF. The CDR3 DNA reads TGCAGCGTGAGGCAGGGAACCACTGAAGCTTTCTTT.

This clonotype was seen repeatedly, ten times or more. The V call is TRBV5-1, the J call TRBJ2-7, with D hard to call. Germline CDR1 SGHRS, CDR2 YFSETQ. Trimming took 3 bases from V and 5 from J, leaving 12 bases between them. The CDR3 runs to 13 residues. CDR3 bases: TGCGCCAGCAGCTGGCCGACCCTCCACGAGCAGTACTTC. This sequence encodes CASSWPTLHEQYF.

About this clonotype: This may be a read error: a much more frequent sequence differs by one nucleotide. The CDR3, as DNA: TGCGCCAGCAGCTTGGGATGGGAGGCAACCTACAATGGGCAGTTCTTC. Amino acid sequence: CASSLGWEATYNGQFF. The V call is TRBV5-1, the J call TRBJ2-1; maybe TRBD2 (6 bases). There are 16 residues in the CDR3. The germline V gene has CDR1 SGHRS and CDR2 YFSETQ.

This clonotype has a handful of counts. V and J are TRBV7-3 and TRBJ2-3, with 13 bases lining up with TRBD2. This CDR3 is 15 amino acids long. V lost 6 bases, J lost 7 bases, and 7 bases stayed unmatched. Per the germline V gene, CDR1 is SGHTA and CDR2 is FQGTGA. The CDR3 here is CASSFTSGGAYTQYF. The DNA of the CDR3 is TGTGCCAGCAGTTTCACTAGCGGGGGGGCGTATACGCAGTATTTT.

This clonotype was recorded at least ten times. The rearrangement links TRBV29-1 to TRBJ1-2; the D is unclear. Deletions cut 0 bases from V and 3 bases from J, with 17 bases between. CDR1 is SQVTM, CDR2 ANQGSEA, per germline. This CDR3 has 16 amino acids. CDR3 DNA: TGCAGCGTTGAAGAACAACGGGCCCGATTTCACTATGGCTACACCTTC. This translates into CSVEEQRARFHYGYTF.

The table lists this clonotype with many counts. This rearrangement joins TRBV27 to TRBJ2-1; D perhaps matches TRBD2 (7 bases). Trimming took 5 bases from V and 4 from J, leaving 15 bases between them. The germline gives CDR1 MNHEY, CDR2 SMNVEV (reference sequence). This CDR3 contains 15 residues. The CDR3 bases are TGTGCCAGCAGTGCCAGGGGACTACAATACAATGAGCAGTTCTTC. Its protein product is CASSARGLQYNEQFF.

This clonotype showed up just a few times. The rearrangement uses TRBV6-1 and TRBJ1-2; a weak D match, TRBD1 (6 bases). The V gene's germline CDR1 is MNHNS and CDR2 SASEGT. The length of the CDR3 is 15 residues. Deletions cut 3 bases from V and 4 bases from J, with 15 bases between. The CDR3, as DNA: TGTGCCAGCAGTGATCCGGGGGGGCACGGCTATGGCTACACCTTC. Encoded protein: CASSDPGGHGYGYTF.

This clonotype occurred a few times. CDR3 in amino acids: CASSLDRIYGYTF. For the CDR3, the DNA is TGTGCCAGCAGTTTGGACAGGATCTATGGCTACACCTTC. The gene calls are TRBV12-3 or TRBV12-4 and TRBJ1-2; 7 bases are a match to TRBD1. The CDR3 loop spans 13 amino acids. With 3 bases clipped from V and 4 bases from J, the junction kept 2 bases outside the gene matches.

In this sample, this clonotype turned up many times. The chain employs TRBV12-3 or TRBV12-4 and TRBJ2-5, with 7 bases matching TRBD1. The CDR3 has 17 residues. With 4 bases clipped from V and 7 bases from J, the junction kept 18 bases outside the gene matches. The CDR3, as DNA: TGTGCCAGCAGTTCCTTGAACAGGGGAAGTCGGTCGGGGACCCAGTACTTC. It codes for CASSSLNRGSRSGTQYF.

This clonotype was seen a few times. This sequence joins TRBV18 and TRBJ1-2, with D possibly matching TRBD1 (5 bases). Trimming removed 2 bases from V and 3 bases from J, with 7 bases in between. The CDR3 extends over 13 amino acids. Germline V CDR1 and CDR2: KGHSH, LQKENI. CDR3 amino acids: CASSPSRDYGYTF. Written as DNA, the CDR3 is TGTGCCAGCTCACCAAGCAGGGACTATGGCTACACCTTC. The whole variable domain, remainder taken from reference TRBV18 and TRBJ1-2, is NAGVMQNPRHLVRRRGQEARLRCSPMKGHSHVYWYRQLPEEGLKFMVYLQKENIIDESGMPKERFSAEFPKEGPSILRIQQVVRGDSAAYFCASSPSRDYGYTFGSGTRLTVV.

This clonotype has ten or more counts. The chain recombines TRBV10-2 with TRBJ2-7; no firm D call. Trimming left V 5 bases short and J 7 bases short, with 18 bases between. CDR1 WSHSY and CDR2 SAAADI come from the germline V gene. The CDR3 totals 14 residues. The CDR3 coding sequence is TGCGCCAGCAGTTCGAAAGTGGCTAGAAGGGAGCAGTACTTC. Protein sequence: CASSSKVARREQYF.

The gene calls are TRBV5-4 and TRBJ2-1, with 8 positions matching TRBD2. This CDR3 is 19 amino acids long. With 1 base clipped from V and 5 bases from J, the junction kept 17 bases outside the gene matches. The germline V gene has CDR1 SGHNT and CDR2 YYREEE (reference sequence). In DNA form, the CDR3 reads TGTGCCAGCAGCTTGAGGGACCTCGCGGCTAGCGGGCCTAACAATGAGCAGTTCTTC. Its translation: CASSLRDLAASGPNNEQFF.

The rearrangement joins TRBV30 to TRBJ1-5, with a weak D call TRBD1 (5 bases). V was shortened by 2 bases and J by 6 bases, with 11 bases between the two germline ends. The CDR3 is 13 amino acids. CDR1 and CDR2 from the germline V gene are GTSNPN and SVGIG (reference sequence). This chain's CDR3 is CAWSFRDPQPQHF. The CDR3 DNA reads TGTGCCTGGAGTTTCAGGGATCCTCAGCCCCAGCATTTT.

This clonotype was seen at least ten times. This chain uses TRBV6-5 with TRBJ1-1, with TRBD1 identical over 8 bases. The CDR3 totals 13 residues. V was clipped by 6 bases and J by 7 bases; unmatched bases: 7. Germline V lookup: CDR1 MNHEY, CDR2 SVGAGI. CDR3 amino acids: CASRVGGTGEAFF. DNA for the CDR3: TGTGCCAGCAGGGTTGGGGGGACAGGTGAAGCTTTCTTT.